The next 13 T cell receptor beta chains were all read from a single sample in a study of beta chain features in type 1 diabetes. TCRB transcripts that were expressed got sequenced, as all of the isolated RNA had been reverse transcribed. Some clones are missing from TCRdb's copy, which holds only in-frame ones; the method was immunoSEQ multiplex PCR. The sample contains approximately 110,000 clones, about two fifths of which appear only once. Sequenced: stem cell memory CD4+ T cells from blood. All receptors come from a woman in her late teens or twenties in good health.

This clone was found a few times. V usage is TRBV18 and J usage is TRBJ2-6; the D gene is possibly TRBD1 (5 bases). CDR3 size: 18 residues. V shed 3 bases and J shed 2 bases, with 17 bases lying between them. CDR1 and CDR2 (germline): KGHSH, LQKENI. The CDR3 here is CASSPVQQGVTGANVLTF. The CDR3 region has the DNA TGTGCCAGCTCACCGGTTCAACAAGGGGTGACTGGGGCCAACGTCCTGACTTTC. The full variable domain, rest sourced from reference TRBV18 and TRBJ2-6, is NAGVMQNPRHLVRRRGQEARLRCSPMKGHSHVYWYRQLPEEGLKFMVYLQKENIIDESGMPKERFSAEFPKEGPSILRIQQVVRGDSAAYFCASSPVQQGVTGANVLTFGAGSRLTVL.

The table lists this clone with a few counts. The V call is TRBV7-9, the J call TRBJ2-7; D perhaps matches TRBD2 (5 bases). This CDR3 comprises 13 residues. V shed 5 bases and J shed 3 bases, with 11 bases lying between them. The germline CDR1 and CDR2 sequences are SEHNR and FQNEAQ (reference sequence). Here the CDR3 DNA reads TGTGCCAGCAGCCCGCGGGTCGACTACGAGCAGTACTTC. Its protein is CASSPRVDYEQYF.

This sequence joins TRBV27 and TRBJ2-6, with D maybe TRBD2 (6 bases). Per germline, CDR1 MNHEY and CDR2 SMNVEV (reference sequence). The length of the CDR3 is 21 residues. Trimming took off 5 bases at V and 0 bases at J, with 26 bases between the two ends. This CDR3 is CASSPWGGGTLLNSGANVLTF. CDR3 coding DNA: TGTGCCAGCAGTCCCTGGGGAGGAGGGACTCTGTTGAACTCTGGGGCCAACGTCCTGACTTTC. The entire variable domain, with the rest obtained from reference TRBV27 and TRBJ2-6, is as follows: EAQVTQNPRYLITVTGKKLTVTCSQNMNHEYMSWYRQDPGLGLRQIYYSMNVEVTDKGDVPEGYKVSRKEKRNFPLILESPSPNQTSLYFCASSPWGGGTLLNSGANVLTFGAGSRLTVL.

V usage is TRBV18 and J usage is TRBJ1-3; D is possibly TRBD1 (6 bases). The CDR3 length is 17 residues. Deletions cut 3 bases from V and 0 bases from J, with 15 bases between. Per the germline V gene, CDR1 is KGHSH and CDR2 is LQKENI. CDR3 DNA: TGTGCCAGCTCACCCCTTGCCGGGACACCCTCTGGAAACACCATATATTTT. Translated, it gives CASSPLAGTPSGNTIYF.

This clone has more than one count but fewer than ten. The chain carries TRBV10-3 and TRBJ2-7; maybe TRBD2 (6 bases). The germline gives CDR1 ENHRY, CDR2 SYGVKD. V was trimmed by 0 bases and J by 5 bases, leaving 11 bases between them. This CDR3 region has 14 residues. CDR3 DNA sequence: TGTGCCATCAGTGAGTCGTCGGGAGTTCACGAGCAGTACTTC. Protein: CAISESSGVHEQYF.

DNA of the CDR3: TGTGCCTGGAGTGTAACAGGGGTTGAGCAGTACTTC. Translating it yields CAWSVTGVEQYF. The chain carries TRBV30 and TRBJ2-7; TRBD1 matches at 7 bases. This CDR3 contains 12 residues. V lost 0 bases to trimming and J lost 7 bases; unmatched junction nucleotides: 3. From germline, CDR1 is GTSNPN and CDR2 SVGIG (reference sequence).

This clone was found a few times. Here the CDR3 reads CASSFGDRNGELFF. CDR3 sequence (DNA): TGTGCCAGCAGTTTTGGGGACAGAAACGGGGAGCTGTTTTTT. The genes are TRBV27 and TRBJ2-2, with 7 bases matching TRBD1. The CDR3 covers 14 residues. The V gene's germline CDR1 is MNHEY and CDR2 SMNVEV (reference sequence). Trimming at V came to 3 bases and at J to 7 bases, leaving 5 bases not matched to a gene.

This clone was counted only a few times. The V gene is TRBV6-5, the J gene TRBJ2-7; TRBD2 matches 7 bases. This CDR3 comprises 14 residues. V lost 2 bases and J lost 2; bases outside the gene matches: 3. CDR1 MNHEY and CDR2 SVGAGI come from the germline V gene. The CDR3 reads CASSYSGDAYEQYF. The CDR3 nucleotides read TGTGCCAGCAGTTACAGCGGGGACGCCTACGAGCAGTACTTC.

The rearrangement links TRBV20-1 to TRBJ2-5; D is unresolved. The assigned J gene may be wrong: the sequence end matches TRBJ2-7 better. Germline CDR1 reads DFQATT; CDR2 reads SNEGSKA (reference sequence). This CDR3 is 11 amino acids long. As DNA, the CDR3 is TGCAGTGCTGTGACATCCTACGAGCAGTACTTC. It encodes CSAVTSYEQYF.

V and J are TRBV9 and TRBJ2-7; 8 bases align to TRBD1. Germline CDR1 SGDLS, CDR2 YYNGEE. The CDR3 loop spans 14 amino acids. Trimming at V came to 1 base and at J to 3 bases, leaving 3 bases not matched to a gene. CDR3 nucleotide sequence: TGTGCCAGCAGCGTAACAGGGGGAGGCTACGAGCAGTACTTC. It codes for CASSVTGGGYEQYF.

The chain uses TRBV4-2 and TRBJ1-4; 9 positions match TRBD1. The CDR3 has 17 residues. In germline, CDR1 is LGHNA, CDR2 YNFKEQ. Unmatched junction bases numbered 16, after V lost 4 bases and J lost 10 bases. The CDR3 sequence: CASSPGTGRGFRGKLFF. DNA for the CDR3: TGTGCCAGCAGCCCCGGGACAGGGCGAGGTTTTCGGGGAAAACTGTTTTTT.

The sample holds a few counts of this clone. The V gene is TRBV7-6, the J gene TRBJ2-3, with 14 bases that match TRBD2. This CDR3 is 15 amino acids long. Germline CDR1 and CDR2: SGHVS and FNYEAQ. After removal of 4 bases from V and 10 bases from J, the junction contained 7 bases not matched to a gene. The CDR3 protein is CASSSGTSGRHAQYF. The DNA of the CDR3 is TGTGCCAGCAGCTCGGGGACTAGCGGGAGACACGCGCAGTATTTT.

This clone showed up just a few times. This chain joins TRBV28 and TRBJ1-5; D gene uncertain. There are 12 residues in the CDR3. Trimming left V 7 bases short and J 4 bases short, with 8 bases between. The V gene's germline CDR1 is MDHEN and CDR2 SYDVKM. The CDR3 region has the DNA TGTGCCAGCACCCTACGGAATCAGCCCCAGCATTTT. Translated, it gives CASTLRNQPQHF.